This T cell receptor beta chain was recovered during a study of T cells after yellow fever vaccination. Study outcomes and limitations: Most primary-vaccination clones reappeared after the booster (approximately 95% CD4, roughly 88% CD8). Sorted repertoires could include abundant contaminating clonotypes from bulk cells.

CDR3 length: 14 residues. Per germline, CDR1 SGHRS and CDR2 YFSETQ. The junction had 6 bases not matched to a gene; V was cut back by 4 bases and J by 3 bases. For TCR, cDNA came from 5'RACE template switching, which added a universal primer site and UMIs. TCRdb analysed the 5' RACE reads with MiXCR anew, one entry per CDR3 protein. The sample has 150,000 to 200,000 distinct CDR3 sequences, roughly 9.6% seen once. This clonotype was detected a few times. Its target is unknown. Sequenced material: CD8+ T cells sorted from PBMCs, taken 15 days after the yellow fever booster vaccination. The TCR sequence derives from a man between 18 and 35 years old who received the YFV17D yellow fever vaccine. The chain is built from TRBV5-1 and TRBJ2-7; 8 nucleotides line up with TRBD2. CDR3 region: CASSLAGGYYEQYF. As DNA, the CDR3 is TGCGCCAGCAGCCTTGCGGGGGGCTACTACGAGCAGTACTTC.